The clone carrying this TCR beta chain was observed a handful of times. Its specificity is not known. The CDR3 loop spans 14 amino acids. Germline V gene sequence: CDR1 SEHNR, CDR2 FQNEAQ (reference sequence). V shed 3 bases and J 5 bases; nucleotides not matched to a gene: 4. TCRdb re-called the 5' RACE reads with MiXCR, one entry per CDR3 protein. This repertoire shows 300,000 to 350,000 distinct CDR3 sequences, around 20% found once; its top ten account for roughly 3.6%. The record originates from a study of CD8 T cells in ankylosing spondylitis. General observations from the study: Seemingly distinctive of ankylosing spondylitis blood was a TCR beta motif formed by eight highly homologous variants. Before this, some motif variants had been reported in reactive arthritis synovial fluid and blood. Within matched ankylosing spondylitis synovial fluid, disease-linked clones were reportedly significantly enriched.

The source material was blood, either unsorted or a sorted T cell fraction (not recorded which). The clonotype originates from a female donor with ankylosing spondylitis or in good health (not recorded which). The V gene is TRBV7-9, the J gene TRBJ2-1, with 7 bases lining up with TRBD1. This CDR3 reads CASSFWGQNNEQFF. CDR3 DNA sequence: TGTGCCAGCAGCTTTTGGGGACAGAACAATGAGCAGTTCTTC.